Shown below are 22 T cell receptor beta chains from a single sample sequenced in a study of blood T cells in healthy people across ages. Combining a sample-barcoded 5' primer with a J-beta primer mix, a second PCR ran for about 7 to 11 cycles. TCRdb re-analysed the 5' RACE reads in MiXCR, keeping a single row per CDR3 protein. Of 600,000 to 1,000,000 distinct CDR3 sequences listed, about 62% are singletons. The sample consisted of blood. Source of these receptors: a man aged 25-45 years in good health.

The chain uses TRBV3-1 and TRBJ2-5; D gene unclear. V was pared by 0 bases and J by 2 bases, with 10 bases between. This CDR3 has 15 amino acids. Looked up from germline, CDR1 is LGHDT and CDR2 is YNNKEL (reference sequence). The CDR3 coding sequence is TGTGCCAGCAGCCAAGAGCAAGGTCCGCAAGAGACCCAGTACTTC. Its translation is CASSQEQGPQETQYF.

The chain has TRBV28 and TRBJ2-3; unclear D gene. V was cut by 6 bases and J by 8 bases, with 18 bases left in between. Germline CDR1 and CDR2: MDHEN and SYDVKM. The CDR3 runs to 14 residues. The CDR3 region has the DNA TGTGCCAGCAGCTCCAACCCACCTGTAGGTACGCAGTATTTT. As protein: CASSSNPPVGTQYF.

The chain carries TRBV20-1 and TRBJ2-3; TRBD2 matches at 9 bases. The V and J ends lost 8 bases and 5 bases, in that order; junction bases with no gene match: 11. Germline V gene sequence: CDR1 DFQATT, CDR2 SNEGSKA (reference sequence). CDR3 size: 14 residues. DNA for the CDR3: TGCAGTTCACGAATAGCGGGAGTTTTAGATACGCAGTATTTT. Its translation is CSSRIAGVLDTQYF.

The V call is TRBV7-2, the J call TRBJ2-6; unclear D gene. CDR1 is SGHTA and CDR2 is FQGNSA in the germline V gene. The V gene lost 3 bases and the J gene lost 0 bases, with 3 bases spanning the gap. The CDR3 has 14 residues. The CDR3 sequence: CASSFHSGANVLTF. The CDR3 bases are TGTGCCAGCAGCTTCCACTCTGGGGCCAACGTCCTGACTTTC. The whole variable domain, filled in from reference TRBV7-2 and TRBJ2-6, reads GAGVSQSPSNKVTEKGKDVELRCDPISGHTALYWYRQSLGQGLEFLIYFQGNSAPDKSGLPSDRFSAERTGGSVSTLTIQRTQQEDSAVYLCASSFHSGANVLTFGAGSRLTVL.

This chain joins TRBV5-1 and TRBJ2-5, with D possibly TRBD1 on 6 matching bases. This CDR3 comprises 14 residues. Germline assignment: CDR1 SGHRS and CDR2 YFSETQ. V dropped 7 bases and J dropped 2 bases, with 15 bases sitting between them. In DNA form, the CDR3 reads TGCGCCAGCGCCATACAACAGGGACAAGAGACCCAGTACTTC. Its protein is CASAIQQGQETQYF.

The chain employs TRBV15 and TRBJ2-1; TRBD2 matches 9 bases. Per the germline V gene, CDR1 is LNHNV and CDR2 is YYDKDF (reference sequence). The length of the CDR3 is 14 residues. After removal of 7 bases from V and 3 bases from J, the junction contained 4 bases not matched to a gene. CDR3 residues: CATTAGGYYNEQFF. The CDR3 DNA reads TGTGCCACCACAGCGGGAGGATACTACAATGAGCAGTTCTTC.

The V gene is TRBV20-1, the J gene TRBJ1-5, with TRBD1 as a possible D gene (5 bases). Deletions cut 2 bases from V and 0 bases from J, with 14 bases between. CDR3 length: 16 residues. Per the germline V gene, CDR1 is DFQATT and CDR2 is SNEGSKA (reference sequence). CDR3 DNA sequence: TGCAGTGCTAGACTTCCGGGCAGGGATAGCAATCAGCCCCAGCATTTT. It specifies CSARLPGRDSNQPQHF.

The chain joins TRBV5-1 to TRBJ1-5; the D is unclear. The length of the CDR3 is 13 residues. Trimming took 7 bases from V and 0 from J, leaving 8 bases between them. The germline V gene encodes CDR1 SGHRS and CDR2 YFSETQ. CDR3 sequence reads: CASRLASNQPQHF. In DNA form, the CDR3 reads TGCGCCAGCCGTTTGGCTAGCAATCAGCCCCAGCATTTT.

A single count supports this clonotype. The V and J genes are TRBV9 and TRBJ1-5, with D tentatively TRBD1 (5 bases). Germline V CDR1 and CDR2: SGDLS, YYNGEE. Trimming stripped 0 bases from V and 8 bases from J, with 12 bases between. This CDR3 region has 14 residues. As DNA, the CDR3 is TGTGCCAGCAGCGTAGGGGCCGGGGGGGAGCCCCAGCATTTT. It specifies CASSVGAGGEPQHF.

The J gene is TRBJ2-7, the V gene TRBV7-2; 13 bases match TRBD2. This CDR3 comprises 19 residues. In germline, CDR1 is SGHTA, CDR2 FQGNSA. V lost 2 bases, J lost 2 bases, and 12 bases stayed unmatched. CDR3 sequence (DNA): TGTGCCAGCAGCTTACGCCATACTAGCGGGAGGGCTCTCGCCTACGAGCAGTACTTC. Its protein is CASSLRHTSGRALAYEQYF. The full variable domain, with the rest looked up from reference TRBV7-2 and TRBJ2-7, is GAGVSQSPSNKVTEKGKDVELRCDPISGHTALYWYRQSLGQGLEFLIYFQGNSAPDKSGLPSDRFSAERTGGSVSTLTIQRTQQEDSAVYLCASSLRHTSGRALAYEQYFGPGTRLTVT.

The chain uses TRBV27 and TRBJ2-7, with 7 bases lining up with TRBD1. V lost 4 bases, J lost 1 base, and 4 bases stayed unmatched. The CDR3 consists of 14 residues. Germline CDR1 is MNHEY and CDR2 is SMNVEV (reference sequence). CDR3 coding DNA: TGTGCCAGCAGTTCTTGGGACAGTTCCTACGAGCAGTACTTC. Translated: CASSSWDSSYEQYF.

The chain recombines TRBV5-1 with TRBJ1-1; weak D call: TRBD1 (5 bases). Germline V gene sequence: CDR1 SGHRS, CDR2 YFSETQ. This CDR3 has 14 amino acids. V dropped 3 bases and J dropped 0 bases, with 9 bases sitting between them. The CDR3: CASSSEGMNTEAFF. The DNA of the CDR3 is TGCGCCAGCAGCTCGGAGGGGATGAACACTGAAGCTTTCTTT.

The genes are TRBV7-9 and TRBJ1-5; D is ambiguous. The CDR3 runs to 12 residues. CDR1 and CDR2 (germline): SEHNR, FQNEAQ (reference sequence). V lost 3 bases and J lost 9, with 9 bases in between. Here the CDR3 reads CASSFSNGPQHF. The CDR3 region has the DNA TGTGCCAGCAGCTTTAGTAATGGGCCCCAGCATTTT. The variable domain in full, with the rest retrieved from reference TRBV7-9 and TRBJ1-5, is DTGVSQNPRHKITKRGQNVTFRCDPISEHNRLYWYRQTLGQGPEFLTYFQNEAQLEKSRLLSDRFSAERPKGSFSTLEIQRTEQGDSAMYLCASSFSNGPQHFGDGTRLSIL.

This clonotype has more than one count but fewer than ten. V usage is TRBV7-2 and J usage is TRBJ1-2, with D possibly being TRBD1 (5 bases). The CDR3 runs 17 residues. The germline V gene has CDR1 SGHTA and CDR2 FQGNSA. V lost 1 base and J 6 bases, leaving 21 bases between the germline ends. The CDR3 DNA reads TGTGCCAGCAGCTTAGGGCTGACGGAGGGAAGGGGTGATGGCTACACCTTC. It is translated as CASSLGLTEGRGDGYTF.

This clonotype came up a few times. This sequence joins TRBV27 and TRBJ2-7, with 9 bases that match TRBD1. CDR1 and CDR2 from the germline V gene are MNHEY and SMNVEV (reference sequence). V gave up 5 bases and J gave up 4 bases; unmatched junction bases: 9. This CDR3 has 15 amino acids. CDR3 nucleotides: TGTGCCAGCAGTACACAGGGGGCGTCTTGGTACGAGCAGTACTTC. It encodes CASSTQGASWYEQYF.

This chain joins TRBV9 and TRBJ2-7, with 12 bases that match TRBD1. V was pared by 4 bases and J by 5 bases, with 4 bases of the junction left unmatched. Germline loops: CDR1 SGDLS, CDR2 YYNGEE. The length of the CDR3 is 14 residues. In DNA, the CDR3 is TGTGCCAGCAGCCCGGGACAGGGGGCACACGAGCAGTACTTC. Translation: CASSPGQGAHEQYF.

There are a few counts of this clonotype. V and J are TRBV20-1 and TRBJ2-1; unclear D gene. The CDR3 has 17 amino acids. Germline V gene sequence: CDR1 DFQATT, CDR2 SNEGSKA (reference sequence). V was trimmed by 2 bases and J by 6 bases, leaving 23 bases between them. CDR3 sequence (DNA): TGCAGTGCTAGACGACCCGACTTATCGAACCACCGCAATGAGCAGTTCTTC. This sequence encodes CSARRPDLSNHRNEQFF.

This clonotype came up a few times. V is TRBV7-2 and J is TRBJ2-7, with 10 bases that match TRBD1. The end of the DNA aligns better with TRBJ2-5, so the J call may be wrong. The V gene's germline CDR1 is SGHTA and CDR2 FQGNSA. This CDR3 has 15 amino acids. The CDR3 bases are TGTGCCAGCAGCTTGCGGGGACAGGGGTTTGAGACCCAGTACTTC. Amino acids: CASSLRGQGFETQYF.

The sample holds a few counts of this clonotype. The chain is built from TRBV7-2 and TRBJ2-7; D remains unclear. The CDR3 covers 13 residues. Germline values: CDR1 SGHTA, CDR2 FQGNSA. The ends were cut back, 1 base at V and 5 bases at J, with 9 bases in the middle. The CDR3: CASSLDTSDEQYF. The CDR3, as DNA: TGTGCCAGCAGCTTAGATACATCAGACGAGCAGTACTTC. Filled out from reference TRBV7-2 and TRBJ2-7, the complete variable domain reads GAGVSQSPSNKVTEKGKDVELRCDPISGHTALYWYRQSLGQGLEFLIYFQGNSAPDKSGLPSDRFSAERTGGSVSTLTIQRTQQEDSAVYLCASSLDTSDEQYFGPGTRLTVT.

There are a few counts of this clonotype. The chain recombines TRBV7-2 with TRBJ2-7; D call uncertain. V was cut by 4 bases and J by 6 bases, with 10 bases left in between. The CDR3 is 12 residues long. Germline CDR1 reads SGHTA; CDR2 reads FQGNSA. CDR3 amino acids: CASSYPIGEQYF. CDR3 bases: TGTGCCAGCAGCTACCCCATCGGCGAGCAGTACTTC. Filled out from reference TRBV7-2 and TRBJ2-7, the complete variable domain reads GAGVSQSPSNKVTEKGKDVELRCDPISGHTALYWYRQSLGQGLEFLIYFQGNSAPDKSGLPSDRFSAERTGGSVSTLTIQRTQQEDSAVYLCASSYPIGEQYFGPGTRLTVT.

This sequence joins TRBV10-3 and TRBJ1-2, with D hard to call. In germline, CDR1 is ENHRY, CDR2 SYGVKD. The CDR3 loop spans 12 amino acids. V was cut by 3 bases and J by 3 bases, with 5 bases left in between. The CDR3 protein is CAISDGDYGYTF. Here the CDR3 DNA reads TGTGCCATCAGTGACGGGGACTATGGCTACACCTTC.

The chain links TRBV7-9 to TRBJ1-2; TRBD1 matches 7 bases. This CDR3 comprises 13 residues. With V trimmed by 7 bases and J by 3 bases, 5 bases remained unmatched. Germline V gene sequence: CDR1 SEHNR, CDR2 FQNEAQ (reference sequence). The CDR3 DNA follows: TGTGCCAGCACCACAGGGGCAGACTATGGCTACACCTTC. Translated, it gives CASTTGADYGYTF.